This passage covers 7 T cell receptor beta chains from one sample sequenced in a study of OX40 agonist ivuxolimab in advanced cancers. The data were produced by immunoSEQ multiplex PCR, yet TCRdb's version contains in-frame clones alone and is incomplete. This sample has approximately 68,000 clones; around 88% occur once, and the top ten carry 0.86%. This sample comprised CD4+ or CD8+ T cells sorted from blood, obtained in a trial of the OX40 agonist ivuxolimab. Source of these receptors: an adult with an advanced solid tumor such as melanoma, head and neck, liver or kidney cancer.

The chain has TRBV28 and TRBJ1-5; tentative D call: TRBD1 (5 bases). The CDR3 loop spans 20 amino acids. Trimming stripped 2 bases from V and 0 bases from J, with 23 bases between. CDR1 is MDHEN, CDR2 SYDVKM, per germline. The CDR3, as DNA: TGTGCCAGCAGTTTAGGGTTCGGGAATCACAGGATAGCTAGCAATCAGCCCCAGCATTTT. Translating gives CASSLGFGNHRIASNQPQHF.

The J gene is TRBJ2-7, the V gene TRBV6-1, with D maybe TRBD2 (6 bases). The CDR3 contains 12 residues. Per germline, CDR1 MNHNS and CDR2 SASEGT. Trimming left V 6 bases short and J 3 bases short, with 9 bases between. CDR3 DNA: TGTGCCAGCAGCGAGGGACTCTACGAGCAGTACTTC. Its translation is CASSEGLYEQYF.

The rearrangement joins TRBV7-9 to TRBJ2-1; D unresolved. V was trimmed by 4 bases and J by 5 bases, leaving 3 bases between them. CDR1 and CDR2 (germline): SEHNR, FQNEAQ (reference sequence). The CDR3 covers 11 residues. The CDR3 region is CASSYNNEQFF. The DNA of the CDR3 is TGTGCCAGCAGCTACAACAATGAGCAGTTCTTC.

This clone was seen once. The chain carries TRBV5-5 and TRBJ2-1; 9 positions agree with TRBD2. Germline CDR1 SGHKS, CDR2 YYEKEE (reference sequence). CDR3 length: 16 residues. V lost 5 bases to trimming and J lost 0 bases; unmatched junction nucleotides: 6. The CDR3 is CASSEIAGVSYNEQFF. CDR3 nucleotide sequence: TGTGCCAGCAGTGAGATAGCGGGAGTCTCCTACAATGAGCAGTTCTTC.

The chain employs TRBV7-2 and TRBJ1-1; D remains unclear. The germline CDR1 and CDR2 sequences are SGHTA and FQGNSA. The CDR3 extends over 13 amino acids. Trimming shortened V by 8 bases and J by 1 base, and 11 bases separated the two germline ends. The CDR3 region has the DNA TGTGCCAGCGGCGGGCAGAGGAACACTGAAGCTTTCTTT. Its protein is CASGGQRNTEAFF.

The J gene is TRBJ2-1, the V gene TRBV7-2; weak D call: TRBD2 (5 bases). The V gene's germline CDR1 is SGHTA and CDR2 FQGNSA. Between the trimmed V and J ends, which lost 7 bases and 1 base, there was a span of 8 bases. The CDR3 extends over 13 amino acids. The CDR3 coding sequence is TGTGCCAGCACCCCGGGGTCCTACAATGAGCAGTTCTTC. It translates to CASTPGSYNEQFF.

The CDR3 sequence: CAWSSDKGRALTGELFF. CDR3 bases: TGTGCCTGGAGCTCCGATAAAGGACGCGCCCTTACCGGGGAGCTGTTTTTT. The J gene is TRBJ2-2, the V gene TRBV30; D is ambiguous. CDR3 length: 17 amino acids. Germline V gene data show CDR1 as GTSNPN and CDR2 as SVGIG (reference sequence). V shed 3 bases and J shed 5 bases, with 22 bases lying between them.